The next 14 T cell receptor beta chains were all read from a single sample in a study of shared clonotypes between healthy human individuals. Sequenced by immunoSEQ multiplex PCR; TCRdb stores in-frame clones only, minus some. The data show over a million clones, about 96% seen once. Sequencing was carried out using naive CD4+ T cells sorted from blood. As for subset: CD45RA+ positively selected. The origin of the receptors is a young man in good health.

For the CDR3, the DNA is TGTGCCAGTAGAGGGGCTAGCCCCTACAATGAGCAGTTCTTC. Translating gives CASRGASPYNEQFF. The gene calls are TRBV19 and TRBJ2-1; possibly TRBD1 or TRBD2 for D (5 bases each). This CDR3 has 14 residues. V was trimmed by 6 bases and J by 2 bases, leaving 11 bases between them. Germline V CDR1 and CDR2: LNHDA, SQIVND (reference sequence).

This clone was found once. The J gene is TRBJ2-5, the V gene TRBV5-4, with D perhaps TRBD1 (8 bases). Germline values: CDR1 SGHNT, CDR2 YYREEE (reference sequence). CDR3 length: 14 amino acids. The V end was cut by 4 bases, the J end by 5 bases, with 15 bases between. This CDR3 reads CASSGTGGDETQYF. The CDR3 DNA reads TGTGCCAGCAGCGGAACAGGGGGGGACGAGACCCAGTACTTC.

The gene calls are TRBV11-2 and TRBJ2-3; 7 nucleotides agree with TRBD1. In germline, CDR1 is SGHAT, CDR2 FQNNGV. The CDR3 runs to 17 residues. The trim removed 4 bases at V and 5 bases at J, leaving 15 bases unmatched. The CDR3 sequence: CASSSSNIRGLGDTQYF. CDR3 in DNA: TGTGCCAGCAGCTCATCCAACATCAGGGGGTTGGGAGATACGCAGTATTTT.

The chain has TRBV14 and TRBJ1-1, with a tentative D call TRBD1 (6 bases). The V end was cut by 5 bases, the J end by 9 bases, with 10 bases between. The CDR3 spans 11 residues. From germline, CDR1 is SGHDN and CDR2 FVKESK. The CDR3 coding sequence is TGTGCCAGCAGCGCGGGGGGCAAAGCTTTCTTT. This codes for CASSAGGKAFF.

The J gene is TRBJ2-1, the V gene TRBV6-5; D perhaps matches TRBD1 (5 bases). The ends were cut back, 6 bases at V and 4 bases at J, with 16 bases in the middle. In germline, CDR1 is MNHEY, CDR2 SVGAGI. The CDR3 has 15 amino acids. The CDR3, as DNA: TGTGCCAGCAGCGCAGACAGACCCTCTTACAATGAGCAGTTCTTC. It encodes CASSADRPSYNEQFF.

V usage is TRBV6-1 and J usage is TRBJ2-7, with unresolved D. The CDR3 has 15 amino acids. Germline assignment: CDR1 MNHNS and CDR2 SASEGT. V was cut by 2 bases and J by 4 bases, with 15 bases left in between. CDR3 amino acids: CASSESPGRMYEQYF. In DNA form, the CDR3 reads TGTGCCAGCAGTGAAAGCCCCGGGCGGATGTACGAGCAGTACTTC.

V and J are TRBV4-2 and TRBJ2-3; D is possibly TRBD2 (5 bases). The CDR3 has 17 amino acids. Trimming shortened V by 1 base and J by 6 bases, and 20 bases separated the two germline ends. Germline values: CDR1 LGHNA, CDR2 YNFKEQ. DNA for the CDR3: TGTGCCAGCAGCCAAGCGCGGGCGCATAGGGTAGGCGATACGCAGTATTTT. Its translation is CASSQARAHRVGDTQYF.

This chain joins TRBV9 and TRBJ2-3, with 9 nucleotides matching TRBD2. The CDR3 has 16 amino acids. Trimming at V came to 1 base and at J to 6 bases, leaving 9 bases not matched to a gene. The germline gives CDR1 SGDLS, CDR2 YYNGEE. DNA of the CDR3: TGTGCCAGCAGCGTACGCCCTAGCGGGAATAAGGATACGCAGTATTTT. Translated: CASSVRPSGNKDTQYF.

This chain links TRBV13 with TRBJ2-7; D remains ambiguous. The ends were cut back, 2 bases at V and 6 bases at J, with 8 bases in the middle. Per germline, CDR1 PRHDT and CDR2 FYEKMQ (reference sequence). The CDR3 sequence is 12 residues long. The chain's CDR3 is CASSLLAAEQYF. CDR3 bases: TGTGCCAGCAGCTTATTAGCTGCCGAGCAGTACTTC.

This chain joins TRBV19 and TRBJ2-1; D uncertain. The germline V gene has CDR1 LNHDA and CDR2 SQIVND (reference sequence). The V end lost 5 bases, the J end lost 9 bases, and 17 bases lay between the germline ends. The CDR3 runs 14 residues. The CDR3 sequence is CASSDGRANSEQFF. The CDR3 DNA sequence: TGTGCCAGTAGTGACGGACGGGCCAACAGTGAGCAGTTCTTC.

J is TRBJ1-4 and V is TRBV7-6; 7 bases agree with TRBD1. The CDR3 runs to 16 residues. V was pared by 4 bases and J by 1 base, with 6 bases of the junction left unmatched. CDR1 and CDR2 from the germline V gene are SGHVS and FNYEAQ. In DNA, the CDR3 is TGTGCCAGCAGCTCCAGGGGGACCATAACTAATGAAAAACTGTTTTTT. Protein sequence: CASSSRGTITNEKLFF. Together with reference TRBV7-6 and TRBJ1-4, the CDR3 gives the full variable domain: GAGVSQSPRYKVTKRGQDVALRCDPISGHVSLYWYRQALGQGPEFLTYFNYEAQQDKSGLPNDRFSAERPEGSISTLTIQRTEQRDSAMYRCASSSRGTITNEKLFFGSGTQLSVL.

This clone was found once. The CDR3 loop is CASSFNTGQVSSYEQYF. CDR3 DNA: TGTGCCAGCAGCTTTAATACCGGTCAAGTCAGCTCCTACGAGCAGTACTTC. The genes are TRBV5-4 and TRBJ2-7, with D unresolved. Per the germline V gene, CDR1 is SGHNT and CDR2 is YYREEE (reference sequence). The V end was cut by 2 bases, the J end by 0 bases, with 18 bases between. This CDR3 is built from 17 residues.

The chain recombines TRBV30 with TRBJ2-3; D is unclear. The CDR3 is made up of 13 amino acids. The V end lost 2 bases, the J end lost 2 bases, and 8 bases lay between the germline ends. Germline CDR1 is GTSNPN and CDR2 is SVGIG (reference sequence). CDR3 DNA sequence: TGTGCCTGGAGTTGGGCCAACACAGATACGCAGTATTTT. This translates into CAWSWANTDTQYF.

On this clone itself: Other DNA sequences in the same sample also yield this CDR3. The rearrangement links TRBV9 to TRBJ2-1; TRBD2 is a possible D gene (5 bases). V was trimmed by 0 bases and J by 1 base, leaving 8 bases between them. This CDR3 has 15 residues. Looked up from germline, CDR1 is SGDLS and CDR2 is YYNGEE. The CDR3 is CASSVDRGSYNEQFF. The CDR3 coding sequence is TGTGCCAGCAGCGTAGACCGAGGGTCCTACAATGAGCAGTTCTTC.